Listed below are T cell receptor beta chains from one sample, sequenced in a study of blood T cell repertoires in COVID-19. Method: immunoSEQ multiplex PCR; TCRdb's copy keeps in-frame clones and lacks some. The sample records 190,000 or so clones, 94% being singletons. The sample was peripheral blood. The receptors stem from a man under 40 with COVID-19, enrolled during active disease. The CDR3 runs from the conserved cysteine through the conserved F or W.

CDR3 protein: CASSYRTGNTIYF
V gene: TRBV6-5
J gene: TRBJ1-3

CDR3 protein: CASSAGTGEFGYTF
V gene: TRBV10-2
J gene: TRBJ1-2

CDR3 protein: CASSLEDSNYGYTF
V gene: TRBV7-9
J gene: TRBJ1-2

CDR3 protein: CAWSRDSREQFF
V gene: TRBV30
J gene: TRBJ2-1

CDR3 protein: CASSDPRTDSGTDTQYF
V gene: TRBV25-1
J gene: TRBJ2-3

CDR3 protein: CASSLQDSYEQYF
V gene: TRBV27
J gene: TRBJ2-7

CDR3 protein: CSVGARGVTAEAFF
V gene: TRBV29-1
J gene: TRBJ1-1

CDR3 protein: CASSFLGDTEAFF
V gene: TRBV7-9
J gene: TRBJ1-1

CDR3 protein: CASSEQGNQPQHF
V gene: TRBV5-1
J gene: TRBJ1-5

CDR3 protein: CAISEFPPGGKQETQYF
V gene: TRBV10-3
J gene: TRBJ2-5